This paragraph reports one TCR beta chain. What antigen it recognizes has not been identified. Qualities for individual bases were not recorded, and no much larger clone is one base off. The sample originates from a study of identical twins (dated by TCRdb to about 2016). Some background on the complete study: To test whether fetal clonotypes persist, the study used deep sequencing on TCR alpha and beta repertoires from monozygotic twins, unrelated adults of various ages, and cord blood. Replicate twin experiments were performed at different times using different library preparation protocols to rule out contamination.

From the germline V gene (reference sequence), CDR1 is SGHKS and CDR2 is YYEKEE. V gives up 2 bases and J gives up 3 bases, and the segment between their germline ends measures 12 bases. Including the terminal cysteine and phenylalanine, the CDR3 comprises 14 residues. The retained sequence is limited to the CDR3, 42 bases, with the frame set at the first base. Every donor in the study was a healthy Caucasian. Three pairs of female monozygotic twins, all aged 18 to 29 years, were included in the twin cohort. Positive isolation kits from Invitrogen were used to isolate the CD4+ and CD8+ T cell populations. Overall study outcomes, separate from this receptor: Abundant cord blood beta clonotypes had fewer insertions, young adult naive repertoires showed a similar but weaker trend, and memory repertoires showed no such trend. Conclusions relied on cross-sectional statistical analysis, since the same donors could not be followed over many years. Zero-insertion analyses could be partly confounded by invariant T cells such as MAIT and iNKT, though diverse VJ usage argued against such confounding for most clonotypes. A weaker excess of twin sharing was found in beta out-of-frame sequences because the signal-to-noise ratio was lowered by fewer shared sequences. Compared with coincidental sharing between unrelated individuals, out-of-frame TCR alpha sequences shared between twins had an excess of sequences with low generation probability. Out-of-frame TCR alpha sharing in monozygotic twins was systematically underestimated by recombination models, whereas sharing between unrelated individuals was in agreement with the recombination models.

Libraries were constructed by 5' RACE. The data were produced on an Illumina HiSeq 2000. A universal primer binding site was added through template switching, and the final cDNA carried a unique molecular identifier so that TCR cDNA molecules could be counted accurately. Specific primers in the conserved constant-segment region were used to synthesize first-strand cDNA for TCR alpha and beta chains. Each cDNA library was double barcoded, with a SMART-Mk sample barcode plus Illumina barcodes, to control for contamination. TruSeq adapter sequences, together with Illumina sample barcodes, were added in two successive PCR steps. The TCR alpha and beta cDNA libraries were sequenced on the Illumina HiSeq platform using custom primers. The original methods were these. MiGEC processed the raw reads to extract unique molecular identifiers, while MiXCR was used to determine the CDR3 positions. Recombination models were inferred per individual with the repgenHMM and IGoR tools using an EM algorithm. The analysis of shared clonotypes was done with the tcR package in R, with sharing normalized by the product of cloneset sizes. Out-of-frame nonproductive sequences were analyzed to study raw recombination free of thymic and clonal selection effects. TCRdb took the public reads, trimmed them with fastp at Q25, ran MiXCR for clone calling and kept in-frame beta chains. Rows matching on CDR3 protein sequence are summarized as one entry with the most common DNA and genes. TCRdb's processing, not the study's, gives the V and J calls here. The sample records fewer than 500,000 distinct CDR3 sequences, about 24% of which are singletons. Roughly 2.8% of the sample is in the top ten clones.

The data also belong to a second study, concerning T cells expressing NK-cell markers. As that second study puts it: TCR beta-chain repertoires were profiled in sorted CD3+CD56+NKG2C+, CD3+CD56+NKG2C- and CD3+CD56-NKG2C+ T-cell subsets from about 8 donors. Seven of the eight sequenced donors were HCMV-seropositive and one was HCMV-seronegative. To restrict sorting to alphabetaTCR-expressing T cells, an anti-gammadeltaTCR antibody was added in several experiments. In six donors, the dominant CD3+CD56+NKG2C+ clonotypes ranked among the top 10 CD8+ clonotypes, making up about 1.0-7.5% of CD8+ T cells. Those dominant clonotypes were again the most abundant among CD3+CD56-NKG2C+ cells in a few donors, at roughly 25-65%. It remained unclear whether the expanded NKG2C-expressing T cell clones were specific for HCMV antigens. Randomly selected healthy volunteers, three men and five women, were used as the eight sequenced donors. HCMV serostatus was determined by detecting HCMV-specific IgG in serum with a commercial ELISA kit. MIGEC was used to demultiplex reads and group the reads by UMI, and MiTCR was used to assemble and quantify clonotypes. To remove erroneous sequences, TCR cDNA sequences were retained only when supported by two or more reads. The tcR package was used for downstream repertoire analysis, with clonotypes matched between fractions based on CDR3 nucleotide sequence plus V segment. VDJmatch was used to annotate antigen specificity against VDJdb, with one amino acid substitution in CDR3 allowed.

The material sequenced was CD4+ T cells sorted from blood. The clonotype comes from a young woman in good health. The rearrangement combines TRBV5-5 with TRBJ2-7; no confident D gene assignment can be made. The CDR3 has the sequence CASSFHSVGYEQYF. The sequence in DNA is TGTGCCAGCAGCTTCCACAGTGTTGGCTACGAGCAGTACTTC.